This T cell receptor (beta chain) originates from a study of beta chain features in type 1 diabetes. About the research overall: Sorted cells from all samples, numbering about 100,000,000, were examined.

The CDR3 consists of 13 residues. Trimming took off 1 base at V and 3 bases at J, with 6 bases between the two ends. Germline V CDR1 and CDR2: SGHTA, FQGTGA. Expressed TCRB transcripts were sequenced, since all the RNA that had been isolated was reverse transcribed. Roughly 3.5 million reads per sample were averaged for naive, central memory and regulatory samples. Sequenced by immunoSEQ multiplex PCR; TCRdb stores in-frame clones only, minus some. The sample includes fewer than 900,000 clones, roughly 16% of them seen just once. General study points: Type 1 diabetes patients showed fewer insertions and more deletions at VDJ junctions. PCR might preferentially amplify shorter templates, equally in patients and controls.

This clone was counted only a few times. The antigen is undetermined. The rearrangement uses TRBV7-3 and TRBJ2-5; no clear D. The sequenced sample consisted of naive CD4+ T cells from blood. This TCR was sampled from a woman aged 18-29 years in good health. Written as DNA, the CDR3 is TGTGCCAGCAGCTTAAGCGTCGAAGAGACCCAGTACTTC. Translating it yields CASSLSVEETQYF.